This TCR beta chain was found in a study of cytomegalovirus exposure and HLA in healthy donors. J lost 3 bases, V lost 1 base, and 9 bases had no gene match. CDR1 SGHTA and CDR2 FQGNSA come from the germline V gene. CDR3 length equals 18 residues. The PCR ran on 60 Vbeta and 13 Jbeta primers. Generated by immunoSEQ multiplex PCR, the TCRdb table keeps only in-frame clones and is missing some. The sample lists over 150,000 clones, over 70% occurring once. Study-wide points: Some V segments (TRBV6-2 and TRBV6-3 among them) were excluded as indistinguishable. The study labeled 150 to 200 TCR beta chains cytomegalovirus-associated.

Turning to this clone: Its antigen is not identified.

The source material was PBMCs. This TCR was recovered from a male donor in good health and CMV-seronegative. The V gene is TRBV7-2, the J gene TRBJ2-2; 9 positions agree with TRBD2. This CDR3 reads CASSLVASGIGDTGELFF. The CDR3, as DNA: TGTGCCAGCAGCTTAGTAGCTAGCGGGATTGGCGACACCGGGGAGCTGTTTTTT.